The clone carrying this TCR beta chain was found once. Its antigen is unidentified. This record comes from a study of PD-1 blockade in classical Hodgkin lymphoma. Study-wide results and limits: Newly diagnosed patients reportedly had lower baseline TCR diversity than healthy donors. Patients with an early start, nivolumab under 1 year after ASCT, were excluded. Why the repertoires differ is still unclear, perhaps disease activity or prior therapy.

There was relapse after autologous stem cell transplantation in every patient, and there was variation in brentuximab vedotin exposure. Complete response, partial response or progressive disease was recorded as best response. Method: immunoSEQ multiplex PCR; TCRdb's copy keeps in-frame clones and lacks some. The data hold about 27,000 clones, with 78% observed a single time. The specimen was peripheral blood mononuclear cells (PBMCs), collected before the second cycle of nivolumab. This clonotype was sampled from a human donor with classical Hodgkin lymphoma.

The CDR3 protein is CASQNRGPGGYTF. CDR3 sequence (DNA): TGTGCCAGTCAAAATCGGGGACCGGGTGGCTACACCTTC. The chain is built from TRBV19 and TRBJ1-2; TRBD1 might be the D (5 bases). The CDR3 is 13 residues long. Trimming cost V 8 bases and J 7 bases, with 17 bases left between them. Per germline, CDR1 LNHDA and CDR2 SQIVND (reference sequence).